This T cell receptor beta chain stems from a study of cytomegalovirus exposure and HLA in healthy donors (dated by TCRdb to the late 2010s). Background for the entire study: An earlier analysis of several hundred of the donors reported about 250 Gb of sequence data and roughly 110 million unique TCR beta sequences from 190 million or so T cells. The study aimed to test whether cataloging public T cell receptors could reveal signatures of past pathogen exposure. On average, over 200,000 unique TCR beta nucleotide sequences were sequenced per donor among a few hundred genotyped donors of the cohort, with about 17% of those sequences being non-productive. In a later genetic analysis, genome-wide SNP genotypes for about three fifths of the 666 donors were used, and that subset was treated as a discovery cohort. To decide whether each TCR beta V gene segment behaved as functional or pseudogenic, an earlier analysis of fewer than 750 of the donors relied on high-throughput TCR beta sequencing. Using immunosequencing, the study profiled T cell repertoires from about 650 subjects and related those repertoires to cytomegalovirus serostatus. Along with the roughly 670-subject first cohort, a separate validation cohort of over a hundred different subjects was used. Typing coverage differed by locus: A, B, C, DRB1 and DQB1 were typed in about 629-630 donors, DQA1 in 522, DPA1 in some 610, and DPB1 in just under 480. All discovery cohort repertoires had been generated on a single sequencing platform. The study combined high-throughput TCR immunosequencing, statistical association of individual TCRs with disease status, and machine learning to predict cytomegalovirus infection status. Among the roughly 380 genotyped donors, approximately 82% belonged to the genetic ancestry cluster associated with self-reported Caucasian donors. To study patterns of TCR occurrence, a later analysis re-analyzed previously published TCR beta repertoires from just over 650 donors and added high-resolution HLA genotyping. HLA typing included class I and class II loci at four-digit resolution. Donor age, sex, ethnicity and CMV serostatus were compiled together with the repertoire data. Because of strong linkage in the cohort, roughly five DR-DQ haplotypes were treated as single units for association and clustering. Rather than using new phenotypic data, the later analysis identified candidate immune exposures from TCR beta sequences and from how often those sequences occurred across donors. About 280 gigabases of sequencing data and 70 million to 95 million unique TCR sequences made up an early release that covered about 640 HLA-typed donors.

This clone was seen more than once but under ten times. No antigen is known for it. Per-base qualities were not stored, and no clone one base away is much larger. The cohort was made up of 666 healthy bone marrow donors. At the time of sampling, every cohort member was nominally healthy, though immune exposures that went unrecorded were likely present. The donor tested CMV seropositive and was one of the 289 seropositive cohort members. Every donor gave a peripheral blood sample, and the peripheral blood mononuclear cells from that sample were used for TCR beta sequencing. The Qiagen DNeasy Blood Extraction Kit was used to extract genomic DNA from the blood cell samples. Preparation of the library involved the immunoSEQ multiplex PCR assay. For the multiplex PCR, a mixture combining 60 forward primers for TCR Vbeta segments and 13 reverse primers for TCR Jbeta segments was used. A multiplex PCR assay on genomic DNA amplified the CDR3 region of rearranged TCR beta genes. Amplified TCR beta libraries were sequenced as 87-base-pair reads on the Illumina HiSeq System. For the original study's pipeline: A later analysis tallied approximately 87 million unique TCR beta chains across the 666 repertoires, and approximately 12 million of those chains were shared by two or more donors. Raw reads were error-corrected and collapsed into unique sequences with a nearest-neighbor algorithm that merged closely related sequences to remove PCR and sequencing errors. Alignment of CDR3 sequences to IMGT reference sequences was used to assign V, D and J gene segments. For a sequence to be retained, a match of at least six nucleotides was required to both a V gene segment and a J gene segment. Rearrangements were classified as productive when the CDR3 lacked stop codons and remained in frame with V and J, and all other rearrangements were classified as non-productive. CDR3 was defined according to IMGT convention as the region running from the second conserved V-encoded cysteine to the conserved J-encoded phenylalanine. Sequences without an unambiguous match to a single V gene segment were excluded from the earlier analysis of over 500 of the donors. In an earlier analysis of approximately 590 of the donors, V segments were called functional above 56.7% productive rearrangements and were called segregating when the between-donor standard deviation exceeded 5%. A statistical classification framework was built to diagnose cytomegalovirus status from the catalog of TCR beta chain sequences. A later analysis assigned V and J genes by comparing TCR nucleotide sequences with IMGT/GENE-DB human TR gene sequences. A later analysis assigned CDR3 sequences and most-parsimonious VDJ recombination scenarios with the TCRdist pipeline. In a later analysis, every TCR beta chain was defined by the combination of its CDR3 amino acid sequence and its V-gene family, and reads without a unique V-gene family were dropped. A later analysis removed nearly 600 highly shared, low-generation-probability nucleotide sequences to deal with suspected cross-contamination and a sequencing artifact. In a later analysis, a clonal expansion index was calculated for each public chain from normalized within-repertoire ranks of inferred template counts. In a later analysis, generation probabilities were computed with a VDJ recombination model fitted to out-of-frame rearrangements, and the resulting probabilities were checked against IGoR. A later analysis scored TCR-TCR, TCR-HLA and TCR-CMV co-occurrence with hypergeometric tests, applying a repertoire-size bias correction to TCR pairs. False discovery rates were estimated in a later analysis by permuting HLA or CMV assignments 20 times. In a later analysis, co-occurring TCRs were grouped using DBSCAN, and TCRdist sequence similarity was added for clustering within HLA-allele-positive subsets. Repertoires with fewer than 30,000 or more than 120,000 public chains were left out of co-occurrence clustering, as were four to six repertoires with anomalous nucleotide sharing. TCRdb holds this immuneACCESS table with in-frame rearrangements only. Some clones are missing; in checked studies, unresolved V genes explain under half, and the rest has no known cause. The V and J calls and clone size come from that table; D and trimming were worked out from the DNA. In all, the sample holds about 150,000 clones, and approximately 80% of those were seen once. The top ten hold 13% of the sample.

CDR3 length: 14 amino acids, cysteine to phenylalanine. Of the read, only the CDR3 DNA is kept; its 42 bases are in frame from base 1. From the germline V gene (reference sequence), CDR1 is LNHDA and CDR2 is SQIVND. V and J lose 2 bases and 2 bases, and a span of 10 bases separates them. The research as a whole found: For the cohort, immune exposure information was limited to CMV serostatus. At a false discovery rate of 0.05, a later analysis linked 16,000 or so TCR beta sequences to specific HLA alleles. While some public TCRs were present in many individuals, most TCR sequences turned up only very rarely across donors. A later analysis found that TCR association rates varied across HLA loci, with DRB1 alleles showing the most associated TCRs and HLA-C alleles the fewest. In both the original and validation cohorts, the classifier was reported to diagnose cytomegalovirus status with high specificity and sensitivity. A later genetic analysis associated a missense DCLRE1C variant with V-gene and J-gene trimming of TCR beta chains, and an independent cohort replicated the association. According to the authors, the approach could potentially be generalized to other disease states and immunological phenotypes. Sequencing depth was assumed to be roughly uniform across donors in the presence/absence analyses, though that assumption may not hold. Compared with the 666-donor mean, donors in an Asian-associated ancestry cluster had fewer N-insertions in productive TCRs, according to a later genetic analysis. A cluster of highly shared sequence variants was judged likely to be a technical artifact of the sequencing pipeline. Because the 87-base-pair reads could not distinguish some IMGT-functional V segments, including TRBV6-2 and TRBV6-3, those segments were excluded. Correlated functional status among segregating V segments might be attributable to linkage disequilibrium, but an unknown experimental factor could not be ruled out. Because HLA typing was unavailable for some donors at each locus, only the typed subset was used in association tests. The cohort was sequenced for TCR beta chains only, and without alpha or paired-chain data the features that could be detected were limited. In a later analysis, most CMV-associated TCR beta chains were found to appear HLA-restricted, with HLA associations seemingly driven largely by CMV exposure. Strong co-occurrence of HLA alleles, especially DR and DQ, made assigning TCR associations to individual alleles difficult. In vitro tests confirmed that three of the cytomegalovirus-associated TCR beta chains recognize cytomegalovirus antigens. An earlier analysis of approximately 570 of the donors showed that most TCR beta V segments appeared in productive rearrangements either about 87% or about 30% of the time, which broadly matched IMGT annotations. A further reported finding was that TCR beta sequences accurately predicted the HLA-A and HLA-B alleles for most subjects in the first cohort. Because counts were too low, around 18 rarely observed V segments, including chromosome 9 orphons, were left out of the earlier analysis of several hundred of the donors. In a later analysis, HLA-associated TCR beta chains showed more clonal expansion and lower generation probabilities than non-associated chains that were equally common. A later analysis reported that several top co-occurrence clusters appeared linked to parvovirus B19, influenza, CMV and Epstein-Barr virus. The study gave a list of 150 to 200 TCR beta chains associated with cytomegalovirus.

Material: PBMCs. The receptor's source is a man younger than 45 in good health and CMV-seropositive. The rearranged segments are TRBV19 and TRBJ2-7, with a tentative D gene TRBD2 over 6 matching bases. The bases are TGTGCCAGTAGTATATCCCGGGAGACCTACGAGCAGTACTTC. Its amino acids are CASSISRETYEQYF.